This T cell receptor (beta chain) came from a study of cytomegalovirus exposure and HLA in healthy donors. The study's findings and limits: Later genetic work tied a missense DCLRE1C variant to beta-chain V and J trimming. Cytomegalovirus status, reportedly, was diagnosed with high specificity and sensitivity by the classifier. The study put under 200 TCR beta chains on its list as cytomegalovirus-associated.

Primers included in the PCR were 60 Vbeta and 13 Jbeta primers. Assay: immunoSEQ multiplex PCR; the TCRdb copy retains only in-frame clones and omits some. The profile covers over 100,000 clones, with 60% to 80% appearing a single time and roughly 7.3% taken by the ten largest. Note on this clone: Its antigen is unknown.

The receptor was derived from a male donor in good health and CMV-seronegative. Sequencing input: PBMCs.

CDR3 protein: CASTLREGQPQHF. Here the CDR3 DNA reads TGTGCCAGCACCCTCCGAGAGGGTCAGCCCCAGCATTTT. The J gene is TRBJ1-5, the V gene TRBV7-2; D not certain. Trimming cost V 7 bases and J 6 bases, with 13 bases left between them. The CDR3 contains 13 residues. CDR1 is SGHTA and CDR2 is FQGNSA in the germline V gene.